This T cell receptor (beta chain) was retrieved from a study of PD-1 blockade in classical Hodgkin lymphoma. Study findings and constraints: Newly diagnosed patients were said to have less baseline TCR diversity than healthy donors did.

Profiled with immunoSEQ multiplex PCR; TCRdb holds only in-frame clones, not every one. The table has about 90,000 clones, 90% seen once. The CDR3 runs to 15 residues. V dropped 0 bases and J dropped 7 bases, with 15 bases sitting between them. Germline lookup yields CDR1 PRHDT and CDR2 FYEKMQ (reference sequence). Turning to this clone: Its antigen remains unknown.

Described time point: cycle 4 day 1 (C4D1), after more than 5 weeks of nivolumab. Every single patient, without exception, relapsed after autologous stem cell transplantation, and brentuximab vedotin exposure varied. The gene calls are TRBV13 and TRBJ2-5; D tentatively reads TRBD1 or TRBD2 (6 bases each). This TCR came from a human donor with classical Hodgkin lymphoma. The sequencing here drew on peripheral blood mononuclear cells (PBMCs), taken before the fourth cycle of nivolumab. CDR3 sequence reads: CASSLGGGPDGTQYF. The CDR3 DNA reads as TGTGCCAGCAGCTTAGGTGGGGGGCCGGACGGGACCCAGTACTTC.